The clone carrying this TCR beta chain occurred once. This entry is derived from a study of T-cell memory formation after mild COVID-19. MiXCR was run by TCRdb on the 5' RACE reads, yielding one entry per CDR3 protein. The repertoire holds 450,000 or so distinct CDR3 sequences, with 20% as singletons. V dropped 5 bases and J dropped 4; count of bases not matched to a gene: 9. CDR1 and CDR2 (germline): SEHNR, FQNEAQ (reference sequence). The CDR3 extends over 15 amino acids. This sequence was found in an adult woman who had mild COVID-19 (a few samples of this study predate the infection). Cell type and time point are not known. This chain links TRBV7-9 with TRBJ1-2; 8 bases align to TRBD1. Input material: PBMCs or a T cell subset sorted from them (not recorded which). DNA of the CDR3: TGTGCCAGCAGCCTATCGGACAGGGAGGGCTATGGCTACACCTTC. Protein sequence: CASSLSDREGYGYTF.